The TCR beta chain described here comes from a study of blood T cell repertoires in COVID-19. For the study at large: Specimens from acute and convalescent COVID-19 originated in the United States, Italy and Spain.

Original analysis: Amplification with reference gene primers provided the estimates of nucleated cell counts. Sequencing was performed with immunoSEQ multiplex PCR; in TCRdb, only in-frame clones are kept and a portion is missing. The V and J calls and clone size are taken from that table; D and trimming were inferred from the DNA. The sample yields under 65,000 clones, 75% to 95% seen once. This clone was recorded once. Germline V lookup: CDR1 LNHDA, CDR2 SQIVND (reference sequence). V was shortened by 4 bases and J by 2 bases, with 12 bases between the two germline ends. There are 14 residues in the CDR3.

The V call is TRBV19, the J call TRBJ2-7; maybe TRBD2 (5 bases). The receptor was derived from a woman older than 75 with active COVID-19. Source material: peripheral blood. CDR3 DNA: TGTGCCAGTAGTACCCCGAGCGGCACCTACGAGCAGTACTTC. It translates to CASSTPSGTYEQYF.